Sequencing of this T cell receptor (beta chain) was carried out in a study of blood T cell repertoires in COVID-19 (dated by TCRdb to about 2020). Context from the whole study: The collaborator samples originated in the United States, Italy and Spain and spanned the acute and convalescent phases of COVID-19. The prospective study material was composed of cDNA or gDNA derived from T cells, B-cell-depleted T cells, or PBMCs. Deeply sampled blood TCRbeta repertoires from subjects exposed to, actively infected with, or recovered from COVID-19 were included in the dataset. A freely available public database, intended as a resource for researchers studying the immune response to SARS-CoV-2, is where the repertoires were released. The samples were drawn from the first 160 participants of the ongoing ImmuneRACE study and from over a thousand subjects provided by 6 global collaborators. The sample metadata nearly always contained a de-identified subject ID, COVID-19 status, age in years and sex. Where available, HLA class I and class II types were obtained from metadata supplied by the sample provider rather than from assay-based typing.

Findings and caveats that apply to the study as a whole: Clinical and demographic metadata were provided uncurated, with the amount varying by source and participant.

TCRbeta CDR3 regions were amplified from genomic DNA using the immunoSEQ Assay, a bias-controlled multiplex PCR. The study's processing was this. The number of nucleated cells in each sample was estimated from the amplification of reference gene primers within the assay. To quantify the absolute abundance of each unique TCRbeta CDR3 rearrangement, sequence reads were collapsed and filtered. Productive Simpson clonality was computed per sample as the square root of Simpson's diversity index over productive rearrangements. TCRdb limited this immuneACCESS table to in-frame rearrangements with V and J called. A share of clones is missing; checked studies link under half to unresolved V genes, and the rest is unexplained. That table is the source of V, J and clone size, and D and trimming were worked out from the DNA. The sample yields around 300,000 clones; 89% were counted once. The top ten clones comprise roughly 2.2% of the sample.

Notes on this clone: Its specific antigen is unknown. Per-nucleotide qualities are absent, and no much larger clonotype sits a single base away. The same CDR3 arises from other DNA sequences in this sample as well.

The CDR1 and CDR2 encoded by the germline V gene (reference sequence) are LNHNV and YYDKDF. The junction carries 10 bases between V and J, which are trimmed by 3 bases and 4 bases respectively. Spanning cysteine to phenylalanine, the CDR3 consists of 14 amino acids. Just the 42-base CDR3 DNA is kept, in frame starting at base 1. Whole blood was collected in K2EDTA tubes by collaborating institutions according to the institutions' own protocols. For TCRbeta analysis, collaborators shipped samples as frozen whole blood, isolated PBMCs, or DNA extracted from either of those sample types. Sequenced: peripheral blood. The chain is encoded by TRBV15 joined to TRBJ1-5; the D gene is unclear. This receptor was identified in a man aged 45 to 65 with acute or convalescent COVID-19. The CDR3 reads as follows: CATSSARTNQPQHF. The DNA sequence is as follows: TGTGCCACCAGCAGTGCCAGAACAAATCAGCCCCAGCATTTT. Supplemented by the reference TRBV15 and TRBJ1-5 proteins around the CDR3, the complete variable domain is DAMVIQNPRYQVTQFGKPVTLSCSQTLNHNVMYWYQQKSSQAPKLLFHYYDKDFNNEADTPDNFQSRRPNTSFCFLDIRSPGLGDTAMYLCATSSARTNQPQHFGDGTRLSIL.